The 2 T cell receptor beta chains in this list originate from one sample, sequenced in a study of T cell responses to AZD1222 COVID-19 vaccine. The repertoire was sequenced with immunoSEQ multiplex PCR; TCRdb's copy has only in-frame clones and lacks some. The sample has over 150,000 clones, 75% to 90% seen once. Sample: peripheral blood, taken on day 0 of AZD1222 vaccination. These receptors came from an adult in good health.

The chain uses TRBV19 and TRBJ2-2; D unresolved. Trimming pared 10 bases from V and 0 bases from J, leaving 18 bases between. Germline V CDR1 and CDR2: LNHDA, SQIVND (reference sequence). The CDR3 is 16 amino acids. CDR3 nucleotides: TGTGCCACCCAAAGGACGAGACATACGAACACCGGGGAGCTGTTTTTT. Translation gives CATQRTRHTNTGELFF.

The chain combines TRBV12-3 or TRBV12-4 with TRBJ1-6, with 7 bases fitting TRBD1. V lost 8 bases to trimming and J lost 8 bases; unmatched junction nucleotides: 6. This CDR3 region has 13 residues. The CDR3: CASRQGGDSPLHF. Written as DNA, the CDR3 is TGTGCCAGCCGGCAGGGGGGTGATTCACCCCTCCACTTT.